The 28 T cell receptor beta chains presented below share a single source sample, sequenced in a study of breast tumors, draining lymph nodes, adjacent tissues (TCRdb year 2016). Library method: multiplex PCR. Sequencing was carried out with an Illumina HiSeq 2000. TCRdb cleaned the public reads at Q25 with fastp, built clones with MiXCR and kept in-frame beta chains. Records with the same CDR3 protein are collapsed into one entry carrying the most frequent genes and DNA. Counted in this sample were 20,000 or so distinct CDR3 sequences; about 64% of them appeared once. The biggest ten clones account for 15% to 20% of the sample. The sequenced material came from tumor-adjacent breast tissue. These TCRs come from a female donor with breast cancer. Some clones in this sample may be carry-over from other donors' samples.

The chain carries TRBV4-3 and TRBJ1-3; no definite D call. CDR3 length: 14 amino acids. Germline CDR1 and CDR2: LGHNA and YSLEER. V lost 1 base and J lost 0, with 4 bases in between. This CDR3 is CASSQGVSGNTIYF. As DNA, the CDR3 is TGCGCCAGCAGCCAAGGGGTCTCTGGAAACACCATATATTTT.

This clonotype was counted many times. The V and J genes are TRBV12-3 or TRBV12-4 and TRBJ2-1; a weak D match, TRBD1 (6 bases). The CDR3 is 13 amino acids. Trimming stripped 9 bases from V and 7 bases from J, with 16 bases between. CDR3 protein: CASGGTSYNEQFF. The CDR3 nucleotides read TGTGCCAGTGGGGGCACCTCGTATAATGAGCAGTTCTTC.

Only a few counts were recorded for this clonotype. The V call is TRBV29-1, the J call TRBJ1-2, with a possible D match to TRBD1 (5 bases). Looked up from germline, CDR1 is SQVTM and CDR2 is ANQGSEA. V lost 3 bases and J lost 2, with 7 bases in between. The CDR3 has 12 residues. The CDR3 here is CSVDEGNYGYTF. Here the CDR3 DNA reads TGCAGCGTTGACGAGGGGAACTATGGCTACACCTTC. The whole variable domain, remainder taken from reference TRBV29-1 and TRBJ1-2, is SAVISQKPSRDICQRGTSLTIQCQVDSQVTMMFWYRQQPGQSLTLIATANQGSEATYESGFVIDKFPISRPNLTFSTLTVSNMSPEDSSIYLCSVDEGNYGYTFGSGTRLTVV.

This chain uses TRBV11-2 with TRBJ2-3, with D perhaps TRBD2 (7 bases). Germline V gene lookup returns CDR1 SGHAT and CDR2 FQNNGV. Trimming cost V 4 bases and J 4 bases, with 12 bases left between them. This CDR3 region has 14 residues. The CDR3 here is CASSSGAGADTQYF. The CDR3 coding sequence is TGTGCCAGCAGCTCAGGGGCGGGGGCAGATACGCAGTATTTT.

The chain carries TRBV12-3 or TRBV12-4 and TRBJ1-5; D is ambiguous. The CDR3 is 13 amino acids. V was cut by 5 bases and J by 5 bases, with 10 bases left in between. CDR3 nucleotide sequence: TGTGCCAGCAGTCTCTCGGAGGATCAGCCCCAGCATTTT. Its protein is CASSLSEDQPQHF.

The chain links TRBV5-1 to TRBJ2-3; TRBD1 aligns across 7 bases. Trimming removed 4 bases from V and 0 bases from J; junction bases left unmatched: 8. The V gene's germline CDR1 is SGHRS and CDR2 YFSETQ. The CDR3 spans 16 residues. The CDR3 coding sequence is TGCGCCAGCAGCACCGGGACAGCGTTTAGCACAGATACGCAGTATTTT. It specifies CASSTGTAFSTDTQYF.

This clonotype came up a few times. This chain joins TRBV20-1 and TRBJ1-2; D possibly corresponds to TRBD1 (6 bases). The ends were cut back, 3 bases at V and 2 bases at J, with 16 bases in the middle. The CDR3 contains 15 residues. CDR1 and CDR2 from the germline V gene are DFQATT and SNEGSKA (reference sequence). CDR3 coding DNA: TGCAGTGCTAGTCAAGGACAGCTAACCAACTATGGCTACACCTTC. Amino acid sequence: CSASQGQLTNYGYTF.

The chain is built from TRBV7-2 and TRBJ2-1, with D uncertain. Between the trimmed V and J ends, which lost 5 bases and 0 bases, there was a span of 8 bases. From germline, CDR1 is SGHTA and CDR2 FQGNSA. CDR3 length: 14 residues. In DNA form, the CDR3 reads TGTGCCAGCAGCGCACGTGGCTCCTACAATGAGCAGTTCTTC. Its protein is CASSARGSYNEQFF.

The genes are TRBV29-1 and TRBJ2-2; no clear D gene. Germline CDR1 SQVTM, CDR2 ANQGSEA. V was shortened by 2 bases and J by 3 bases, with 4 bases between the two germline ends. The CDR3 length is 12 residues. The CDR3 loop reads CSVETDTGELFF. In DNA, the CDR3 is TGCAGCGTTGAAACAGACACCGGGGAGCTGTTTTTT.

This rearrangement joins TRBV7-3 to TRBJ2-1; perhaps TRBD2 as D (6 bases). The germline gives CDR1 SGHTA, CDR2 FQGTGA. Trimming took 2 bases from V and 4 from J, leaving 15 bases between them. The CDR3 has 16 residues. In nucleotides, the CDR3 is TGTGCCAGCAGCTTAGGTCCACTAGCCGAGTACAATGAGCAGTTCTTC. This translates into CASSLGPLAEYNEQFF.

CDR3 sequence reads: CASKSGVANEQFF. In DNA form, the CDR3 reads TGTGCCAGTAAAAGCGGGGTAGCGAATGAGCAGTTCTTC. This sequence joins TRBV19 and TRBJ2-1, with 7 nucleotides matching TRBD2. The length of the CDR3 is 13 residues. The V gene's germline CDR1 is LNHDA and CDR2 SQIVND (reference sequence). V lost 7 bases, J lost 7 bases, and 7 bases stayed unmatched.

The chain has TRBV9 and TRBJ1-3; TRBD1 matches at 9 bases. The CDR3 sequence is 16 residues long. Germline V gene sequence: CDR1 SGDLS, CDR2 YYNGEE. Trimming removed 0 bases from V and 2 bases from J; junction bases left unmatched: 3. CDR3 nucleotide sequence: TGTGCCAGCAGCGTAGGAAGGACAGGGGCTGGAAACACCATATATTTT. Translating it yields CASSVGRTGAGNTIYF.

The rearrangement joins TRBV19 to TRBJ1-4, with D hard to call. The CDR3 is 14 residues long. Per the germline V gene, CDR1 is LNHDA and CDR2 is SQIVND (reference sequence). Trimming cost V 4 bases and J 0 bases, with 6 bases left between them. This chain's CDR3 is CASSTGTTNEKLFF. Written as DNA, the CDR3 is TGTGCCAGTAGTACCGGGACAACTAATGAAAAACTGTTTTTT. Drawing the rest from reference TRBV19 and TRBJ1-4, the complete variable domain is DGGITQSPKYLFRKEGQNVTLSCEQNLNHDAMYWYRQDPGQGLRLIYYSQIVNDFQKGDIAEGYSVSREKKESFPLTVTSAQKNPTAFYLCASSTGTTNEKLFFGSGTQLSVL.

In the case of this clonotype: Its ends do not fully match the called genes, so a read error is possible. As DNA, the CDR3 is TGTGCCAGCAGCCAAGTCGATCGCTACACCTTC. This translates into CASSQVDRYTF. This sequence joins TRBV4-1 and TRBJ1-2; D is ambiguous. Germline assignment: CDR1 MGHRA and CDR2 YSYEKL. There are 11 residues in the CDR3.

The rearrangement joins TRBV7-2 to TRBJ2-7; D unresolved. The CDR3 has 13 amino acids. V lost 2 bases to trimming and J lost 4 bases, with 9 bases between them. Germline V gene data show CDR1 as SGHTA and CDR2 as FQGNSA. Written as DNA, the CDR3 is TGTGCCAGCAGCTTACAGCCGAGTTACGAGCAGTACTTC. Its translation is CASSLQPSYEQYF.

The chain is built from TRBV12-3 or TRBV12-4 and TRBJ1-5; weak D call: TRBD1 (5 bases). CDR3 length equals 13 residues. V was trimmed by 2 bases and J by 6 bases, leaving 8 bases between them. The CDR3 bases are TGTGCCAGCAGTTTAATGAGGGGTCAGCCCCAGCATTTT. It yields the protein CASSLMRGQPQHF.

This clonotype was seen just once. The chain employs TRBV5-1 and TRBJ2-7; D is unresolved. CDR3 size: 15 residues. Looked up from germline, CDR1 is SGHRS and CDR2 is YFSETQ. Trimming removed 2 bases at V and 1 base at J, with 13 bases between. The CDR3 protein is CASSFGRQGSYEQYF. Written as DNA, the CDR3 is TGCGCCAGCAGCTTTGGCAGGCAAGGGTCCTACGAGCAGTACTTC.

V usage is TRBV7-2 and J usage is TRBJ2-1; 7 bases map to TRBD1. Losses at the gene ends were 8 bases for V and 8 bases for J; bases not matched to a gene: 9. Germline V CDR1 and CDR2: SGHTA, FQGNSA. The length of the CDR3 is 13 residues. Here the CDR3 DNA reads TGTGCCAGCGAGGGGGCTAAGATCGATGAGCAGTTCTTC. This encodes CASEGAKIDEQFF.

Concerning this clonotype: One end of the junction fails to match germline, which may point to a read error. This sequence joins TRBV4-1 and TRBJ2-3; tentatively, D is TRBD2 (6 bases). Germline V lookup: CDR1 MGHRA, CDR2 YSYEKL. The CDR3 extends over 15 amino acids. The CDR3 DNA follows: TGTGCCAGCAGCCAACGGGACTCGGGGAGGGATACGCAGTATTTT. Translating gives CASSQRDSGRDTQYF.

In the case of this clonotype: This clone may be a read error of a much larger clone one base away. The V call is TRBV12-3 or TRBV12-4, the J call TRBJ1-1; TRBD1 matches 7 bases. The CDR3 is made up of 15 amino acids. The CDR3: CVSSAPGQMNTEAFF. CDR3 nucleotides: TGTGTCAGCAGTGCCCCGGGACAGATGAACACTGAAGCTTTCTTT.

The J gene is TRBJ2-7, the V gene TRBV4-1, with TRBD2 matching over 12 bases. The CDR3 runs 13 residues. Per germline, CDR1 MGHRA and CDR2 YSYEKL. Germline trimming cut 4 bases from V and 6 bases from J; bases unmatched to any gene: 1. This CDR3 reads CASSRLAGAEQYF. Written as DNA, the CDR3 is TGCGCCAGCAGCCGACTAGCGGGGGCCGAGCAGTACTTC.

The gene calls are TRBV20-1 and TRBJ2-1; 8 bases map to TRBD1. This CDR3 has 13 residues. From germline, CDR1 is DFQATT and CDR2 SNEGSKA (reference sequence). The junction had 7 bases not matched to a gene; V was cut back by 5 bases and J by 7 bases. CDR3 DNA sequence: TGCAGTGCTCCGCGGACAGGGCAAAATGAGCAGTTCTTC. It yields the protein CSAPRTGQNEQFF.

This chain joins TRBV6-5 and TRBJ2-7; D could derive from TRBD1 or TRBD2 (6 bases each). Germline V CDR1 and CDR2: MNHEY, SVGAGI. The CDR3 covers 14 residues. Deletions cut 5 bases from V and 4 bases from J, with 15 bases between. The CDR3 here is CASSPRGLGYEQYF. DNA of the CDR3: TGTGCCAGCAGTCCACGGGGGCTAGGATACGAGCAGTACTTC.

This clonotype was seen a single time. The chain couples TRBV7-3 to TRBJ2-7, with TRBD2 as a possible D gene (5 bases). The CDR3 is made up of 13 amino acids. The germline V gene encodes CDR1 SGHTA and CDR2 FQGTGA. V was pared by 2 bases and J by 3 bases, with 8 bases between. CDR3 in amino acids: CASSLYRDYEQYF. CDR3 nucleotides: TGTGCCAGCAGCTTATATCGGGACTACGAGCAGTACTTC.

J is TRBJ1-5 and V is TRBV2, with D perhaps TRBD1 (5 bases). V lost 2 bases to trimming and J lost 3 bases, with 17 bases between them. This CDR3 contains 17 residues. CDR1 and CDR2 from the germline V gene are SNHLY and FYNNEI. The DNA for the CDR3 is TGTGCCAGCAGTGAAAGTGGGGCAGTCATCGTCAATCAGCCCCAGCATTTT. Its protein is CASSESGAVIVNQPQHF.

This clonotype was seen at least ten times. The J gene is TRBJ1-5, the V gene TRBV12-3 or TRBV12-4; the D gene is possibly TRBD1 (5 bases). V was clipped by 3 bases and J by 7 bases, with 19 bases between them. The CDR3 is 16 residues long. The CDR3 DNA is TGTGCCAGCAGTTTCCACCTCGTGGGGCTGGGGCAGCCCCAGCATTTT. It specifies CASSFHLVGLGQPQHF.

The J gene is TRBJ2-3, the V gene TRBV25-1, with D perhaps matching TRBD1 or TRBD2 (6 bases each). Trimming cost V 5 bases and J 1 base, with 16 bases left between them. The CDR3 loop spans 16 amino acids. Germline V gives CDR1 MGHDK, CDR2 SYGVNS. For the CDR3, the DNA is TGTGCCAGCAGTTTGGGGGGCTGGGGTGGCACAGATACGCAGTATTTT. Translation: CASSLGGWGGTDTQYF.

The rearrangement links TRBV20-1 to TRBJ2-1; no firm D call. V was clipped by 5 bases and J by 0 bases, with 14 bases between them. Germline CDR1 is DFQATT and CDR2 is SNEGSKA (reference sequence). This CDR3 comprises 15 residues. CDR3 in DNA: TGCAGTGCTTCAGCTGTATCTCTCTCCTACAATGAGCAGTTCTTC. It is translated as CSASAVSLSYNEQFF.